The 29 T cell receptor beta chains reported below all come from one sample, sequenced in a study of blood T cell repertoires in COVID-19. Sequencing was performed with immunoSEQ multiplex PCR; in TCRdb, only in-frame clones are kept and a portion is missing. Among about 90,000 clones listed, 86% were seen once. The sample comprised peripheral blood. The receptors shown here come from a man older than 75 with active or convalescent COVID-19.

The chain links TRBV4-1 to TRBJ2-1; 7 nucleotides line up with TRBD1. The CDR3 totals 15 residues. V shed 0 bases, J shed 3 bases, and the junction held 2 bases outside the gene matches. In germline, CDR1 is MGHRA, CDR2 YSYEKL. The CDR3 protein is CASSQDGTDYNEQFF. The CDR3 DNA reads TGCGCCAGCAGCCAAGATGGGACAGACTACAATGAGCAGTTCTTC.

The gene calls are TRBV18 and TRBJ1-1, with a possible D match to TRBD1 (5 bases). There are 16 residues in the CDR3. V was clipped by 0 bases and J by 6 bases, with 17 bases between them. The V gene's germline CDR1 is KGHSH and CDR2 LQKENI. Here the CDR3 reads CASSPPGVRGGSEAFF. CDR3 bases: TGTGCCAGCTCACCACCGGGGGTTAGGGGAGGGTCTGAAGCTTTCTTT.

This clone was recorded only once. The chain employs TRBV11-2 and TRBJ2-4, with unresolved D. Per the germline V gene, CDR1 is SGHAT and CDR2 is FQNNGV. Trimming took 5 bases from V and 0 from J, leaving 8 bases between them. This CDR3 is 14 amino acids long. The CDR3 sequence is CASSPGLAKNIQYF. Written as DNA, the CDR3 is TGTGCCAGCAGCCCCGGTCTAGCCAAAAACATTCAGTACTTC.

Here the CDR3 reads CASSSPGQFYEQYF. The CDR3 nucleotides are TGTGCCAGCAGTTCGCCGGGACAGTTCTACGAGCAGTACTTC. The genes are TRBV28 and TRBJ2-7; 7 bases map to TRBD1. J lost 3 bases, V lost 4 bases, and 6 bases had no gene match. CDR1 is MDHEN and CDR2 is SYDVKM in the germline V gene. The CDR3 contains 14 residues.

The chain recombines TRBV6-2 or TRBV6-3 with TRBJ1-1, with D perhaps matching TRBD1 (5 bases). Germline V gene data show CDR1 as MNHEY and CDR2 as SVGEGT. Trimming took 7 bases from V and 4 from J, leaving 19 bases between them. This CDR3 is 15 amino acids long. The CDR3 bases are TGTGCCAGCAACCCGGGAGGGGCAGACGGCACTGAAGCTTTCTTT. This sequence encodes CASNPGGADGTEAFF.

V and J are TRBV7-9 and TRBJ2-7; 10 bases agree with TRBD1. Germline CDR1 SEHNR, CDR2 FQNEAQ (reference sequence). This CDR3 region has 16 residues. V was pared by 5 bases and J by 7 bases, with 14 bases of the junction left unmatched. The CDR3: CASSQIPGQGLGEQYF. In DNA, the CDR3 is TGTGCCAGCAGCCAGATACCGGGACAGGGGTTAGGAGAGCAGTACTTC.

V is TRBV7-2 and J is TRBJ2-4; 9 bases line up with TRBD2. J lost 7 bases, V lost 6 bases, and 7 bases had no gene match. The V gene's germline CDR1 is SGHTA and CDR2 FQGNSA. The CDR3 loop spans 14 amino acids. The CDR3 bases are TGTGCCAGCAGGCCTAGCGGGGCCCAGAACATTCAGTACTTC. The encoded protein is CASRPSGAQNIQYF.

Here the CDR3 reads CASSTPFDRGVSVNEQFF. CDR3 coding DNA: TGTGCCAGTAGTACCCCCTTTGACAGGGGCGTTAGTGTGAATGAGCAGTTCTTC. The rearrangement uses TRBV19 and TRBJ2-1; TRBD1 matches 8 bases. The V and J ends lost 4 bases and 7 bases, in that order; junction bases with no gene match: 18. The CDR3 runs 18 residues. CDR1 and CDR2 (germline): LNHDA, SQIVND (reference sequence).

This chain joins TRBV20-1 and TRBJ1-2; 7 bases are shared with TRBD1. CDR1 DFQATT and CDR2 SNEGSKA come from the germline V gene (reference sequence). The V segment lost 6 bases and the J segment 6 bases; nucleotides outside the gene matches: 4. This CDR3 is 11 amino acids long. The CDR3 loop is CSAQQGNGYTF. CDR3 nucleotides: TGCAGTGCCCAACAGGGGAATGGCTACACCTTC.

This sequence joins TRBV2 and TRBJ1-4; 7 bases align to TRBD1. The CDR3 covers 13 residues. CDR1 SNHLY and CDR2 FYNNEI come from the germline V gene. V dropped 8 bases and J dropped 4; count of bases not matched to a gene: 4. In DNA, the CDR3 is TGTGCCAGCCTTAGGGGGCGTAATGAAAAACTGTTTTTT. It encodes CASLRGRNEKLFF.

The V and J genes are TRBV5-4 and TRBJ2-1, with 8 bases identical to TRBD2. CDR1 SGHNT and CDR2 YYREEE come from the germline V gene (reference sequence). J gave up 4 bases and V 4 bases, and 10 bases lay outside the gene matches. This CDR3 has 16 residues. CDR3 amino acids: CASSRTATGGYNEQFF. The CDR3 coding sequence is TGTGCCAGCAGCCGGACTGCAACGGGGGGGTACAATGAGCAGTTCTTC.

This clone has only one observation. One end of the junction varies from germline; a read error may be responsible. The chain has TRBV14 and TRBJ1-1; 10 bases align to TRBD1. Germline CDR1 SGHDN, CDR2 FVKESK. This CDR3 region has 18 residues. This CDR3 is CASSQERRQGAFRTEAFF. As DNA, the CDR3 is TGTGCCAGCAGTCAAGAGCGTCGACAGGGGGCGTTTCGCACTGAAGCTTTCTTT. The whole variable domain, remainder taken from reference TRBV14 and TRBJ1-1, is EAGVTQFPSHSVIEKGQTVTLRCDPISGHDNLYWYRRVMGKEIKFLLHFVKESKQDESGMPNNRFLAERTGGTYSTLKVQPAELEDSGVYFCASSQERRQGAFRTEAFFGQGTRLTVV.

The J gene is TRBJ2-3, the V gene TRBV5-1; 12 bases fit TRBD2. CDR1 SGHRS and CDR2 YFSETQ come from the germline V gene. After removal of 4 bases from V and 4 bases from J, the junction contained 4 bases not matched to a gene. The CDR3 consists of 15 residues. This CDR3 reads CASSPGTSGSDTQYF. The CDR3 nucleotides are TGCGCCAGCAGCCCGGGGACTAGCGGGTCAGATACGCAGTATTTT.

V usage is TRBV5-5 and J usage is TRBJ1-1; TRBD1 might be the D (6 bases). This CDR3 is 14 amino acids long. V lost 3 bases and J 2 bases, leaving 11 bases between the germline ends. Germline loops: CDR1 SGHKS, CDR2 YYEKEE (reference sequence). This CDR3 is CASSSRTANTEAFF. The DNA of the CDR3 is TGTGCCAGCAGCTCTCGGACAGCCAACACTGAAGCTTTCTTT.

The V and J genes are TRBV2 and TRBJ2-1, with D possibly being TRBD1 (5 bases). V lost 5 bases, J lost 4 bases, and 15 bases lay in between. Germline V lookup: CDR1 SNHLY, CDR2 FYNNEI. There are 15 residues in the CDR3. The CDR3 reads CASSNRLGVYNEQFF. The CDR3 DNA reads TGTGCCAGCAGTAATAGGCTAGGGGTATACAATGAGCAGTTCTTC.

This chain joins TRBV12-5 and TRBJ2-3, with 11 bases lining up with TRBD2. V dropped 5 bases and J dropped 6; count of bases not matched to a gene: 13. The CDR3 sequence is 17 residues long. Germline CDR1 is LGHNT and CDR2 is FRNRAP. CDR3 nucleotides: TGTGCTAGTGGTCTCACCCCACTAGCGGGAGTATATGATACGCAGTATTTT. The encoded protein is CASGLTPLAGVYDTQYF.

The J gene is TRBJ2-1, the V gene TRBV18; TRBD1 is a possible D gene (5 bases). There are 13 residues in the CDR3. V was clipped by 6 bases and J by 3 bases, with 9 bases between them. Germline-derived CDR1 and CDR2 are KGHSH and LQKENI. CDR3 amino acids: CASSFDSYNEQFF. The CDR3 bases are TGTGCCAGCTCGTTCGACAGCTACAATGAGCAGTTCTTC.

V gene TRBV15 combines with J gene TRBJ2-7, with 10 bases lining up with TRBD1. V shed 0 bases and J 7 bases; nucleotides not matched to a gene: 6. The CDR3 is 15 amino acids. The germline V gene has CDR1 LNHNV and CDR2 YYDKDF (reference sequence). The CDR3 protein is CATSRDRQGAREQYF. As DNA, the CDR3 is TGTGCCACCAGCAGAGATCGACAGGGGGCGCGGGAGCAGTACTTC.

This clone was detected only once. As DNA, the CDR3 is TGTGCCAGCAGCTTGGTAACGGGAGACTACGAGCAGTACTTC. It codes for CASSLVTGDYEQYF. The chain recombines TRBV5-4 with TRBJ2-7, with TRBD2 as a possible D gene (6 bases). V was trimmed by 0 bases and J by 3 bases, leaving 10 bases between them. Germline CDR1 and CDR2: SGHNT and YYREEE (reference sequence). CDR3 size: 14 residues.

This clone was observed once. A read error may produce the germline difference seen at one junction end. The chain couples TRBV18 to TRBJ2-7; 14 positions agree with TRBD2. This CDR3 is 16 amino acids long. Germline values: CDR1 KGHSH, CDR2 LQKENI. Here the CDR3 DNA reads TGTGCCAGCTCGCCACCGGGACTAGCGGGAGCCATCGAGCAGTACTTC. As protein: CASSPPGLAGAIEQYF.

In this sample, this clone turned up once. The gene calls are TRBV6-6 and TRBJ2-1; TRBD2 matches at 12 bases. V dropped 2 bases and J dropped 14; count of bases not matched to a gene: 10. The CDR3 has 15 amino acids. Germline V gene sequence: CDR1 MNHNY, CDR2 SVGAGI (reference sequence). Here the CDR3 reads CASSYPGLAGGDEFF. CDR3 coding DNA: TGTGCCAGCAGTTACCCGGGACTAGCGGGCGGCGACGAGTTCTTC.

This chain connects TRBV5-4 to TRBJ2-2, with TRBD1 identical over 7 bases. Germline V lookup: CDR1 SGHNT, CDR2 YYREEE (reference sequence). Germline trimming cut 0 bases from V and 6 bases from J; bases unmatched to any gene: 8. The CDR3 contains 16 residues. CDR3 DNA sequence: TGTGCCAGCAGCTTGGGCACGGCTAGGGGGCCCGGGGAGCTGTTTTTT. This sequence encodes CASSLGTARGPGELFF.

V and J are TRBV5-1 and TRBJ2-5; 12 bases line up with TRBD2. CDR1 and CDR2 from the germline V gene are SGHRS and YFSETQ. CDR3 length: 15 amino acids. V was pared by 6 bases and J by 5 bases, with 8 bases of the junction left unmatched. The CDR3 loop is CASTRLAGVSETQYF. In nucleotides, the CDR3 is TGCGCCAGCACCAGACTAGCGGGAGTTTCGGAGACCCAGTACTTC.

The chain joins TRBV7-2 to TRBJ2-1; TRBD2 matches 13 bases. The V segment lost 5 bases and the J segment 15 bases; nucleotides outside the gene matches: 7. In germline, CDR1 is SGHTA, CDR2 FQGNSA. This CDR3 comprises 13 residues. CDR3 DNA sequence: TGTGCCAGCAGCCCAGGACTAGCGGGAGTTCTGTTCTTC. Its protein product is CASSPGLAGVLFF.

This chain uses TRBV3-1 (or the pseudogene TRBV3-2) with TRBJ2-2; 10 bases fit TRBD1. J was trimmed by 3 bases and V by 3 bases; bases with no gene match: 10. The CDR3 has 18 amino acids. Per the germline V gene, CDR1 is LGHDT and CDR2 is YNNKEL (reference sequence). The CDR3 coding sequence is TGTGCCAGCAGCCAGAATGGCGGGACAGGGGCGTACACCGGGGAGCTGTTTTTT. It encodes CASSQNGGTGAYTGELFF.

DNA for the CDR3: TGCAGCGTTGAATGGCATCGGGCTAGCGGAAGCACAGATACGCAGTATTTT. Translating it yields CSVEWHRASGSTDTQYF. V gene TRBV29-1 combines with J gene TRBJ2-3, with 7 bases aligning to TRBD2. After removal of 2 bases from V and 0 bases from J, the junction contained 11 bases not matched to a gene. This CDR3 region has 17 residues. From germline, CDR1 is SQVTM and CDR2 ANQGSEA.

About this clone: At the DNA level, this CDR3 is encoded by other sequences in the same sample as well. CDR3 nucleotide sequence: TGTGCCTGGAGTGTACGGAGCAATCAGCCCCAGCATTTT. Protein product: CAWSVRSNQPQHF. The gene calls are TRBV30 and TRBJ1-5; D not resolved. The ends were cut back, 0 bases at V and 1 base at J, with 4 bases in the middle. The CDR3 loop spans 13 amino acids. Per the germline V gene, CDR1 is GTSNPN and CDR2 is SVGIG (reference sequence). Together with reference TRBV30 and TRBJ1-5, the CDR3 gives the full variable domain: SQTIHQWPATLVQPVGSPLSLECTVEGTSNPNLYWYRQAAGRGLQLLFYSVGIGQISSEVPQNLSASRPQDRQFILSSKKLLLSDSGFYLCAWSVRSNQPQHFGDGTRLSIL.

The chain carries TRBV3-1 (or the pseudogene TRBV3-2) and TRBJ2-1; 8 positions match TRBD2. CDR1 is LGHDT, CDR2 YNNKEL, per germline (reference sequence). The CDR3 extends over 19 amino acids. J was trimmed by 0 bases and V by 1 base; bases with no gene match: 11. The CDR3 sequence: CASSQVRTSLRSSYNEQFF. CDR3 in DNA: TGTGCCAGCAGCCAAGTGAGGACTAGCCTAAGGAGCTCCTACAATGAGCAGTTCTTC.

V and J are TRBV2 and TRBJ1-3; TRBD1 is a possible D gene (5 bases). Germline CDR1 SNHLY, CDR2 FYNNEI. Trimming left V 2 bases short and J 0 bases short, with 5 bases between. This CDR3 spans 14 amino acids. This chain's CDR3 is CASSEQGSGNTIYF. The CDR3 nucleotides are TGTGCCAGCAGTGAACAGGGCTCTGGAAACACCATATATTTT.